These T cell receptor beta chains were read from a single sample in a study of blood T cell repertoires in COVID-19. Profiled with immunoSEQ multiplex PCR; TCRdb holds only in-frame clones, not every one. Of a few hundred thousand clones listed, nearly 90% are singletons. Sequenced input: peripheral blood. All receptors derive from a man aged 18 to 30 with active or convalescent COVID-19. Each CDR3 is given with its conserved first and last residue. D genes are given only for firm matches. Where a row states a size, it is once, few, many or the class of an expanded clone; other rows omit it.

TRBV11-2	TRBJ2-7	TRBD2	once	TGTGCCAGCAGCGCGAGGACTAGCGGGGTCTTCTACGAGCAGTACTTC	CASSARTSGVFYEQYF
TRBV13	TRBJ1-3	NA	few	TGTGCCGGGAGGGGCGACTCTGGAAACACCATATATTTT	CAGRGDSGNTIYF
TRBV12-3/TRBV12-4	TRBJ1-2	NA	NA	TGTGCCAGCAGTCTTTCCCCGGGGGGCTACACCTTC	CASSLSPGGYTF
TRBV5-4	TRBJ2-7	TRBD1	NA	TGTGCCAGCAGCTTAGCAACCGGGACAGGGACCTCTTACGAGCAGTACTTC	CASSLATGTGTSYEQYF
TRBV10-1	TRBJ2-5	NA	NA	TGCGCCAGCAGTGGACCCCGGGGGACCCAGTACTTC	CASSGPRGTQYF
TRBV6-1	TRBJ1-1	NA	NA	TGTGCCAGCAGTGAAGGGGGCGGACGCGGCACTGAAGCTTTCTTT	CASSEGGGRGTEAFF
TRBV7-2	TRBJ1-4	NA	NA	TGTGCCAGTAGCACAGGGTTGAGAGAAAAACTGTTTTTT	CASSTGLREKLFF
TRBV4-3	TRBJ2-1	TRBD1	NA	TGCGCCAGCAGCCAAGATTCAAGAAAGGGACAGGGCTACAATGAGCAGTTCTTC	CASSQDSRKGQGYNEQFF
TRBV7-4	TRBJ1-3	NA	NA	TGTGCCAGCAACTCCCCCGGAAACACCATATATTTT	CASNSPGNTIYF
TRBV2	TRBJ1-2	TRBD1	NA	TGTGCCAGCAGCGGAACAGGGGACTACTATGGCTACACCTTC	CASSGTGDYYGYTF
TRBV3-1/TRBV3-2	TRBJ2-5	TRBD1	NA	TGTGCCAGCAGCCAAGATCTTCGGACAGGGAAGACCCAGTACTTC	CASSQDLRTGKTQYF
TRBV12-5	TRBJ1-5	NA	NA	TGTGCTAGCGGTTTGGAGGGCGGGCAGCCCCAGCATTTT	CASGLEGGQPQHF
TRBV5-1	TRBJ1-6	NA	NA	TGCGCCAGCAGCTTCTCCGGGACAAAAGGGTATTCACCCCTCCACTTT	CASSFSGTKGYSPLHF
TRBV6-5	TRBJ2-1	TRBD1	NA	TGTGCCAGCGGACCACAGGGGGCAGGTGAGCAGTTCTTC	CASGPQGAGEQFF
TRBV29-1	TRBJ1-2	TRBD1	NA	TGCAGCGTACAGGGGGCGGGCGGCTACACCTTC	CSVQGAGGYTF
TRBV10-2	TRBJ1-5	NA	NA	TGCGCCAGCAGTAGGTGGGGGGGTCAGCCCCAGCATTTT	CASSRWGGQPQHF
TRBV7-8	TRBJ2-7	TRBD1	NA	TGTGCCAGCAGCTTAGGGACAGGGACGTCCTACGAGCAGTACTTC	CASSLGTGTSYEQYF